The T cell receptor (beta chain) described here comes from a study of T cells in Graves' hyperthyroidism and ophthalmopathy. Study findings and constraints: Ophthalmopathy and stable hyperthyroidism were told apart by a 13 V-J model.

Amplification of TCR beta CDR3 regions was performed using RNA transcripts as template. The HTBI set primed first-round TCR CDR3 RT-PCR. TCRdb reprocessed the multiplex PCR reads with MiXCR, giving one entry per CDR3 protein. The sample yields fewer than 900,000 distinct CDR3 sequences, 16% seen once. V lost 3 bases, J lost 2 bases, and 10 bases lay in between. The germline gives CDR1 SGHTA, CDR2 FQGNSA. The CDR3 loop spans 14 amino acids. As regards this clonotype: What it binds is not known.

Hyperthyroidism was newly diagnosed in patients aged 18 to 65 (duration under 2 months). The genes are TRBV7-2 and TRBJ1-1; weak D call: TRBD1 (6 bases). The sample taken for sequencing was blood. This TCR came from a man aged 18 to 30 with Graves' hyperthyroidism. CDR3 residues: CASSFTGSNTEAFF. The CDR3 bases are TGTGCCAGCAGCTTCACAGGGAGTAACACTGAAGCTTTCTTT.